This TCR beta chain derives from a study of T cells in Graves' hyperthyroidism and ophthalmopathy. RNA transcripts provided the source from which TCR beta CDR3 regions were amplified. The HTBI primer set drove a first-round RT-PCR of the TCR CDR3. TCRdb ran MiXCR on the multiplex PCR reads and lists one entry per CDR3 protein. The table records 500,000 to 550,000 distinct CDR3 sequences, about 20% of them present only once. If no ophthalmopathy progression occurred within 18 months, Graves' hyperthyroidism was stable. Patients between 18 and 65 years old had hyperthyroidism, newly diagnosed and lasting under 2 months. Findings and caveats of the study: Ophthalmopathy stood apart from stable hyperthyroidism in a 13 V-J model. For ophthalmopathy, model prediction preceded onset by a median about 6.4 months.

At least ten counts were recorded for this clonotype. The antigen remains unidentified. In germline, CDR1 is MNHNS, CDR2 SASEGT. The CDR3 sequence is 16 residues long. V was clipped by 4 bases and J by 0 bases; unmatched bases: 6. This chain links TRBV6-1 with TRBJ1-5; TRBD1 agrees at 7 bases. Sequencing used blood. The origin of this receptor is a man in his late teens or twenties with Graves' hyperthyroidism. The CDR3 DNA is TGTGCCAGCAGTGGCCGGGACAGATATAGCAATCAGCCCCAGCATTTT. It yields the protein CASSGRDRYSNQPQHF.